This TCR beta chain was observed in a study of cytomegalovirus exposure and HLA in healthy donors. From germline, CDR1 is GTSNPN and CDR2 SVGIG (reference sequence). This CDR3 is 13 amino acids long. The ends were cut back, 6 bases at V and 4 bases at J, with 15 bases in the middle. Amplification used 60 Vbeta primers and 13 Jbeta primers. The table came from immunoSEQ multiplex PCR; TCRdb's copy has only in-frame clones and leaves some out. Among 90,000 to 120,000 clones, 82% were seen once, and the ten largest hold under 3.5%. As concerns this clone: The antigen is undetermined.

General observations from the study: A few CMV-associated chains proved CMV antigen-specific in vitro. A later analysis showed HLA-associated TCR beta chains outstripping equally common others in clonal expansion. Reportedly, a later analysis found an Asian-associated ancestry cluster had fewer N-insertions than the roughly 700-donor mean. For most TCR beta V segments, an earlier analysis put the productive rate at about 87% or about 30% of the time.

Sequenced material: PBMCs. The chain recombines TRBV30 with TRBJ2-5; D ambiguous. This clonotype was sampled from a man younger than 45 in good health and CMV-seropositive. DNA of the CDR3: TGTGCCTGCGCAAAGCTCCACCGAGAGACCCAGTACTTC. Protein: CACAKLHRETQYF. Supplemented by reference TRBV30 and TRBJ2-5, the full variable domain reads SQTIHQWPATLVQPVGSPLSLECTVEGTSNPNLYWYRQAAGRGLQLLFYSVGIGQISSEVPQNLSASRPQDRQFILSSKKLLLSDSGFYLCACAKLHRETQYFGPGTRLLVL.